This TCR beta chain was profiled in a study of T-cell reconstitution after alpha-beta-depleted transplantation in children. Whole-study findings and limits: Newly produced T cells mostly accounted for T-cell counts and diversity one year post-transplant. It was reported that alpha-beta T cells came from several hundred expanded graft clones (about two months after transplant). Surviving thymic progenitors and recipient T cells were the source of high TCRbeta diversity at day 60 in some patients.

This clonotype was detected only a few times. Its target is not known. V shed 2 bases, J shed 4 bases, and the junction held 7 bases outside the gene matches. The CDR3 is 16 amino acids. CDR1 SGHNT and CDR2 YYREEE come from the germline V gene (reference sequence). Unique molecular identifiers were used to barcode this TCRbeta library. TCRdb fed the PCR reads into MiXCR, producing one record per CDR3 protein. The repertoire holds approximately 800,000 distinct CDR3 sequences, with roughly 16% as singletons. V usage is TRBV5-4 and J usage is TRBJ2-1, with 9 bases fitting TRBD2. This TCR came from a male patient younger than 18 who had a stem cell transplant for acute lymphoblastic leukemia, so the T cells may come from the graft donor. Here the sequenced sample was PBMCs, mostly from graft donor cells, taken 360 days after TCRalphabeta/CD19-depleted stem cell transplant. This CDR3 reads CASSFPSGRRYNEQFF. For the CDR3, the DNA is TGTGCCAGCAGCTTCCCAAGCGGGAGGAGGTACAATGAGCAGTTCTTC.